This entry features one T cell receptor beta chain sequence. Its cognate antigen is unknown. The sample is drawn from a study of T-cell memory formation after mild COVID-19. Overall study results and limits: Contracting clones, day 15 to 85, had balanced CD4/CD8, and later expanders favored CD4+.

TCRdb reprocessed the 5' RACE reads with MiXCR, giving one entry per CDR3 protein. The sample lists about 340,000 distinct CDR3 sequences, roughly 20% occurring once. Losses at the gene ends were 5 bases for V and 6 bases for J; bases not matched to a gene: 8. Germline values: CDR1 SGHTA, CDR2 FQGNSA. CDR3 size: 15 residues. Sequenced sample: PBMCs or a T cell subset sorted from them (not recorded which). The origin of this receptor is an adult woman who had mild COVID-19 (a few samples of this study predate the infection). Cell type and time point are not known. The chain recombines TRBV7-2 with TRBJ2-2, with 8 bases identical to TRBD2. The CDR3 DNA follows: TGTGCCAGCAGCCCAGACGGGGGGGCAGCCGGGGAGCTGTTTTTT. This sequence encodes CASSPDGGAAGELFF.